The rows below give T cell receptor beta chains drawn from one sample of a study of Graves' ophthalmopathy and Graves' hyperthyroidism. Each CDR3 protein is one row after TCRdb ran MiXCR on the multiplex PCR reads. The sample lists nearly 400,000 distinct CDR3 sequences; around 19% were seen once. The sample comprised peripheral blood. The receptor set was obtained from a woman younger than 35 with Graves' ophthalmopathy. Both conserved end residues are part of each CDR3. A D gene is named only where the DNA matches it firmly. Only some rows state a clone size, as once, few, many or a class for expanded clones.

D gene	V gene	clone size	J gene	CDR3 protein	CDR3 DNA
NA	TRBV7-8	many	TRBJ1-6	CASSLVRHNSPLHF	TGTGCCAGCAGCTTAGTACGTCATAATTCACCCCTCCACTTT
TRBD1	TRBV6-5	NA	TRBJ2-7	CASSYSARTGSYEQYF	TGTGCCAGCAGTTACTCTGCCCGGACAGGGAGCTACGAGCAGTACTTC
TRBD1	TRBV6-5	few	TRBJ2-5	CASSLRQGRETQYF	TGTGCCAGCAGTTTGAGACAGGGTAGAGAGACCCAGTACTTC
TRBD1	TRBV13	many	TRBJ1-6	CASSVAVEGTGGDRNSPLHF	TGTGCCAGCAGCGTTGCTGTTGAGGGAACAGGGGGCGACCGAAATTCACCCCTCCACTTT
TRBD2	TRBV7-3	many	TRBJ2-5	CASSFGLAGSETQYF	TGTGCCAGCAGCTTTGGACTAGCGGGGTCAGAGACCCAGTACTTC
TRBD1	TRBV2	many	TRBJ1-6	CASTQTGGNISPLHF	TGTGCCAGCACCCAAACAGGGGGCAACATTTCACCCCTCCACTTT
TRBD1	TRBV12-3/TRBV12-4	many	TRBJ2-5	CASRADRGWGETQYF	TGTGCCAGCAGGGCAGACAGGGGGTGGGGAGAGACCCAGTACTTC
TRBD2	TRBV2	many	TRBJ2-7	CASSEIRMGGEQYF	TGTGCCAGCAGTGAAATCAGGATGGGGGGGGAGCAGTACTTC
NA	TRBV6-5	many	TRBJ1-6	CASSSTGRGGLALHF	TGTGCCAGCAGTAGCACAGGCAGGGGAGGACTAGCCCTCCACTTT
TRBD2	TRBV30	many	TRBJ2-5	CAWRPGTSGQETQYF	TGTGCCTGGAGACCGGGGACTAGCGGACAAGAGACCCAGTACTTC
NA	TRBV19	many	TRBJ1-1	CASIGNLNTEAFF	TGTGCCAGTATAGGTAATCTGAACACTGAAGCTTTCTTT
TRBD1	TRBV6-5	many	TRBJ1-5	CASSSSQGWDNQPQHF	TGTGCCAGCAGTTCCTCACAGGGGTGGGACAATCAGCCCCAGCATTTT
NA	TRBV5-6	many	TRBJ2-5	CASSLEPLLGRGRQETQYF	TGTGCCAGCAGCTTGGAACCCCTCCTGGGCAGGGGTCGACAAGAGACCCAGTACTTC
TRBD1	TRBV12-3/TRBV12-4	many	TRBJ1-5	CASSGRGGSNQPQHF	TGTGCCAGCAGTGGCAGGGGGGGCAGCAATCAGCCCCAGCATTTT
TRBD2	TRBV6-1	NA	TRBJ2-7	CASSVSSGYEQYF	TGTGCCAGCAGTGTGTCTAGCGGGTACGAGCAGTACTTC
NA	TRBV12-3/TRBV12-4	NA	TRBJ1-5	CASSFGVVSNQPQHF	TGTGCCAGCAGTTTCGGGGTTGTGAGCAATCAGCCCCAGCATTTT
TRBD1	TRBV6-1	NA	TRBJ1-6	CASSEGQGKSPLHF	TGTGCCAGCAGTGAAGGACAGGGGAAATCACCCCTCCACTTT